What follows is one TCR beta chain and its context. This clonotype was seen more than once but under ten times. Its recognized antigen is unknown. No base quality information exists; no much larger clone differs at one position. Donors were about 36 systemically healthy Caucasian individuals from Russia aged roughly 6 to 95 years. Ten milliliters of peripheral blood were collected from each donor into EDTA-treated Vacutainer tubes. Ficoll-Paque density-gradient centrifugation was used to isolate PBMCs, with at least 6 million obtained per sample. Total RNA was extracted from PBMCs with Trizol reagent, with at least 6 micrograms obtained per sample. Naive CD45RAhigh/CD27high T cell percentages were measured by flow cytometry on a PBMC aliquot from every donor. This sample stems from a study of blood T cells in healthy people across ages (dated by TCRdb to between 2014 and 2016). A note on the overall study: In model experiments, template switching captured roughly one uniquely barcoded TCR beta cDNA molecule for every two T cells. To track age-related changes in TCR beta repertoire diversity, the study relied on deep sequencing normalized with unique cDNA molecular identifiers. Four age groups were formed from the donors: young (average approximately 16 years), middle-aged (approximately 42), aged (62) and long-lived (less than 85). To avoid experimental bias, donors of different ages were randomly spread across the sequencing lanes. The study analyzed two additional independent replicas of 1 million unique cDNA reads from the same blood draw for two donors, one aged 18 to 30 and one aged 80 or older. The paper as a whole reports these results and caveats: A strong correlation was found between observed TCR beta diversity and the percentage of naive T cells measured by flow cytometry. Since profiling was done on bulk unsorted PBMCs, naive and antigen-experienced compartments could not be conclusively compared. Compared with the aged group, more naive CD4+ T cells, fewer expanded clones and increased TCR diversity were shown by the long-lived group, suggesting age selection. The CMV infection status of donors was not known, potentially confounding age-related changes in expanded clonotypes. As age increased, observed TCR beta diversity per million T cells dropped in a roughly linear way, and a significant reduction was already evident by age about 40. Estimates of total diversity based on one million sequenced T cells were considered lower bounds and underestimates.

Library preparation used 5' RACE. Reads for this sample came from an Illumina HiSeq 2500. A second PCR of roughly 6 to 11 cycles was run with a J-beta primer mix and a sample-barcoded 5' primer. A template-switch 5' adaptor carrying 12 random nucleotides introduced a unique molecular identifier onto each TCR beta cDNA molecule. At least 3 million CDR3-containing paired-end reads were obtained from each sample. The Mint cDNA synthesis kit, primed by a TRBC-specific oligonucleotide, was used to synthesize first-strand cDNA from all RNA. Following uracil-DNA glycosylase treatment, all cDNA underwent a first 18-cycle PCR with the universal primers M1SS and BC2_uni_R. Regarding the original processing steps: Each sample was normalized by randomly selecting 1 million high-quality reads, each carrying a distinct molecular identifier. Instead of being binned into consensus sequences, reads that shared molecular identifiers were thrown out. MiTCR, set to a Q25 quality threshold and the strictest error-elimination algorithm, was used for CDR3 identification, clonotype clustering and error correction. A nonparametric unseen species model with Euler transformation was used to estimate a lower bound on total TCR beta diversity. The raw public data were reprocessed by TCRdb itself: fastp quality trimming at Q25, MiXCR clonotype calling, in-frame beta chains only. For every CDR3 protein sequence, its rows merge into one entry that carries the most common genes and DNA. These V and J calls are TCRdb output, not the study's own analysis. The sample profile shows roughly 800,000 distinct CDR3 sequences; approximately 35% of them were found once. In total, the top ten clones hold approximately 12% of the sample.

The TCR comes from a man younger than 35 in good health. The sample was blood.

The CDR3 loop reads CASSPTGEDNEQFF. In nucleotide form, the sequence is TGTGCCAGCAGTCCGACAGGGGAGGACAATGAGCAGTTCTTC. This chain is built from TRBV6-6 and TRBJ2-1, and TRBD1 matches 8 of the central bases. CDR1 and CDR2, per the germline V gene (reference sequence), are MNHNY and SVGAGI. The CDR3 covers 14 residues, taking in both the cysteine and the phenylalanine. Left in the record is the CDR3 DNA by itself, 42 bases read in frame from the first base. Trimming accounts for 5 bases at V and 5 bases at J, while the number of junction bases matched to no gene is 5.